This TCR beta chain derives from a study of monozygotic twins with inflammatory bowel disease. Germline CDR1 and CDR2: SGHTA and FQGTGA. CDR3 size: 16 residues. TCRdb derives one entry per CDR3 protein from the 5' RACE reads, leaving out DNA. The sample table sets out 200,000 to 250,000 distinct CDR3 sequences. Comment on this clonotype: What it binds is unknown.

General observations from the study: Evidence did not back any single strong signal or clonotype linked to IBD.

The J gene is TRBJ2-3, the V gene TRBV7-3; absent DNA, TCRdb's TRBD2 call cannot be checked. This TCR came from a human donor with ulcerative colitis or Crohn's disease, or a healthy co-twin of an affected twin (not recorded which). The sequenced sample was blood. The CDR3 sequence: CASSFGTSGRRDTQYF.